This TCR beta chain was captured in a study of blood T cell repertoires in COVID-19. Study-wide background: Sites in the United States, Italy and Spain provided acute and convalescent COVID-19 samples. T cells, B-cell-depleted T cells, or PBMCs provided the cDNA or gDNA that served as material.

In the study's own analysis: Quantification of nucleated cells was approximated via reference gene primer amplification. The protocol was immunoSEQ multiplex PCR, while the TCRdb copy is restricted to in-frame clones and leaves out a portion. Clone size and the V and J calls come from that table; the DNA yielded D and trimming. The table records about 79,000 clones, around nine tenths of them present only once. V gave up 5 bases and J gave up 2 bases; unmatched junction bases: 6. Germline loops: CDR1 MNHEY, CDR2 SVGEGT. The CDR3 loop spans 15 amino acids. The chain combines TRBV6-2 or TRBV6-3 with TRBJ2-7; TRBD2 matches 10 bases. The sample consisted of peripheral blood. The source is a man aged 65 to 85 with active or convalescent COVID-19. CDR3 residues: CASSGRTSGTYEQYF. CDR3 nucleotides: TGTGCCAGCAGTGGGCGGACTAGCGGCACCTACGAGCAGTACTTC.